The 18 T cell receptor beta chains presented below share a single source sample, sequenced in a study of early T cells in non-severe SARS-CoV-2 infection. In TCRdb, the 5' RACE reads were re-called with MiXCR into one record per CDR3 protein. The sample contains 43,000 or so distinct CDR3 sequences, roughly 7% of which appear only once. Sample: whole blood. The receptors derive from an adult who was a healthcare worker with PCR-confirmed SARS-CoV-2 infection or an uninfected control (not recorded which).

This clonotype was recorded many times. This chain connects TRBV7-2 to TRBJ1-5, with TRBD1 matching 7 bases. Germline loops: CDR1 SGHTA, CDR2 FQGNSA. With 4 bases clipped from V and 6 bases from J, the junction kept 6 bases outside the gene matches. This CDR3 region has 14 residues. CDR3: CASSSSGGSQPQHF. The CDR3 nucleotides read TGTGCCAGCAGCTCCTCAGGGGGAAGTCAGCCCCAGCATTTT.

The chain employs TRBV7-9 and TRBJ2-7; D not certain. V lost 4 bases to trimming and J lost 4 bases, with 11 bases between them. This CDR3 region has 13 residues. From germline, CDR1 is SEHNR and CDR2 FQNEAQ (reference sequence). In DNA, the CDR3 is TGTGCCAGCAGCTCCCCAGCCGAATACGAGCAGTACTTC. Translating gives CASSSPAEYEQYF.

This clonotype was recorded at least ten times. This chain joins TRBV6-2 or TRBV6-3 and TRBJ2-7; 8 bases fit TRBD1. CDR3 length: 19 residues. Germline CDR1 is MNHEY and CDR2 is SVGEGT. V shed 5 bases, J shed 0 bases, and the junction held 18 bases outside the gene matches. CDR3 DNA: TGTGCCAGCAGTCCCTCCTGGTGGGACAGGCAGAGGAGCTCCTACGAGCAGTACTTC. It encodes CASSPSWWDRQRSSYEQYF.

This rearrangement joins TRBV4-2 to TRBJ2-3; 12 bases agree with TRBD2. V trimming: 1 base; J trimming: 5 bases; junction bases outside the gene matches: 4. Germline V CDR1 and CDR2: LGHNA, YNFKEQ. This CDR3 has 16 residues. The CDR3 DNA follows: TGTGCCAGCAGCCAAGGTGGACTAGCGGGGAGAGATACGCAGTATTTT. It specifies CASSQGGLAGRDTQYF.

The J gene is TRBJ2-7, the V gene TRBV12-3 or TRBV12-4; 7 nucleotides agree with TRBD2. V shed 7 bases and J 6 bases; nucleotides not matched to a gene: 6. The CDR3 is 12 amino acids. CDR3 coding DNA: TGTGCCAGCACCCCGGGGGGTGGCGAGCAGTACTTC. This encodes CASTPGGGEQYF.

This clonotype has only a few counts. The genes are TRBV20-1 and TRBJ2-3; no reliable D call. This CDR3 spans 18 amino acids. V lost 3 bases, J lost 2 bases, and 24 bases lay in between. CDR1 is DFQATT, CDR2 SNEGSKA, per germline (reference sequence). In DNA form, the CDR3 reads TGCAGTGCTAGGTCCGGAATAAACCCCCGCCCTATCACAGATACGCAGTATTTT. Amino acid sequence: CSARSGINPRPITDTQYF.

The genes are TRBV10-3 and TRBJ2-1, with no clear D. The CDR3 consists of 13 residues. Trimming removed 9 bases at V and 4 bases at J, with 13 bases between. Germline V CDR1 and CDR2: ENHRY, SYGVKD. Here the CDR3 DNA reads TGTGCCATTGTTTCTGTAGAATACAATGAGCAGTTCTTC. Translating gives CAIVSVEYNEQFF.

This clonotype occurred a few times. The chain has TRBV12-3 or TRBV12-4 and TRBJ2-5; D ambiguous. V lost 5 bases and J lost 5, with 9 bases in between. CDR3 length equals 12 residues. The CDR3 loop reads CASSPNRETQYF. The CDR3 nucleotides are TGTGCCAGCAGTCCAAATAGGGAGACCCAGTACTTC.

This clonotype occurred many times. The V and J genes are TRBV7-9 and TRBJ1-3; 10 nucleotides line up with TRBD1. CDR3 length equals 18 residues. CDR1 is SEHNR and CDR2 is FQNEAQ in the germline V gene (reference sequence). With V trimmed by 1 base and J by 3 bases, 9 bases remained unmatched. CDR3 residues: CASSLVLTGGKIGNTIYF. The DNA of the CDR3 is TGTGCCAGCAGCTTAGTCCTGACAGGGGGCAAAATTGGAAACACCATATATTTT.

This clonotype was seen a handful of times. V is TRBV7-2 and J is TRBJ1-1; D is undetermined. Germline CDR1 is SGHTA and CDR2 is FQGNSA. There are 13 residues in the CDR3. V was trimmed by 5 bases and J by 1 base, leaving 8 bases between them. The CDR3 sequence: CASSPLPNTEAFF. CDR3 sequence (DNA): TGTGCCAGCAGCCCCCTCCCGAACACTGAAGCTTTCTTT. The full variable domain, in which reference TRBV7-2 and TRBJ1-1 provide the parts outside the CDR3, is GAGVSQSPSNKVTEKGKDVELRCDPISGHTALYWYRQSLGQGLEFLIYFQGNSAPDKSGLPSDRFSAERTGGSVSTLTIQRTQQEDSAVYLCASSPLPNTEAFFGQGTRLTVV.

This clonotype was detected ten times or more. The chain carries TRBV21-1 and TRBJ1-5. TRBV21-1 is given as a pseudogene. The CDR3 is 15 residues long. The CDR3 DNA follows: TGTGCCAGCACTCCCCGAACGGAGATCAATCAGCCCCAGCATTTT. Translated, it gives CASTPRTEINQPQHF.

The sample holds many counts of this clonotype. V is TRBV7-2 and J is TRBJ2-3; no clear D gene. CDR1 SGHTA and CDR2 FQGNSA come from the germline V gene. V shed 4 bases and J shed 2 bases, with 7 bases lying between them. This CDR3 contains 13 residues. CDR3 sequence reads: CASSSLDTDTQYF. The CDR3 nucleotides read TGTGCCAGCAGCTCGTTAGACACAGATACGCAGTATTTT. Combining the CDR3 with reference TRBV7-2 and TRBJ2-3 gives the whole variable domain GAGVSQSPSNKVTEKGKDVELRCDPISGHTALYWYRQSLGQGLEFLIYFQGNSAPDKSGLPSDRFSAERTGGSVSTLTIQRTQQEDSAVYLCASSSLDTDTQYFGPGTRLTVL.

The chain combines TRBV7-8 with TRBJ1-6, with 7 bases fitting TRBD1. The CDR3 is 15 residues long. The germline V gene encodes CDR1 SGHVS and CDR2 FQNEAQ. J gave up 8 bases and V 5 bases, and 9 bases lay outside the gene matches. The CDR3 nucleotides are TGTGCCAGCAGCGACACAGGGGTCGGGGATTCACCCCTCCACTTT. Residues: CASSDTGVGDSPLHF. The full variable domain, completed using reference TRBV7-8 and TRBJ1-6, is GAGVSQSPRYKVAKRGQDVALRCDPISGHVSLFWYQQALGQGPEFLTYFQNEAQLDKSGLPSDRFFAERPEGSVSTLKIQRTQQEDSAVYLCASSDTGVGDSPLHFGNGTRLTVT.

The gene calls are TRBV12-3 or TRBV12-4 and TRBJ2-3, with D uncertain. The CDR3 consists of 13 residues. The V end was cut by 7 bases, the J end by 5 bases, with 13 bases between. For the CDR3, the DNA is TGTGCCAGCATTAACCGGCAGGAAGATACGCAGTATTTT. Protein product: CASINRQEDTQYF.

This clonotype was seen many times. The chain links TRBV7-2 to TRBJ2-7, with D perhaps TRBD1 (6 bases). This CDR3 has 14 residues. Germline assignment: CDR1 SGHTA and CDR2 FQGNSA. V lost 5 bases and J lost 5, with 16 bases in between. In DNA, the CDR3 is TGTGCCAGCAGCCAAACGACAGGATTGAACGAGCAGTACTTC. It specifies CASSQTTGLNEQYF.

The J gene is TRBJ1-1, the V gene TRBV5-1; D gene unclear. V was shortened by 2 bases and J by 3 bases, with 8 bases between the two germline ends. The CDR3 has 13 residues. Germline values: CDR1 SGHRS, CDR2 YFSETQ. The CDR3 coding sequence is TGCGCCAGCAGCTTCAGCGAGGACACTGAAGCTTTCTTT. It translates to CASSFSEDTEAFF.

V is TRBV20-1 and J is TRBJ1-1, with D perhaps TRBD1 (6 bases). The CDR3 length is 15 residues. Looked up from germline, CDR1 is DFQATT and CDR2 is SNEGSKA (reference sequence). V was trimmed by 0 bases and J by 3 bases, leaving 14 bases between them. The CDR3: CSARDRKGVYTEAFF. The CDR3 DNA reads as TGCAGTGCTAGAGATAGGAAGGGGGTCTACACTGAAGCTTTCTTT.

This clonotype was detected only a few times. The CDR3 loop is CASSFADRENSPLHF. DNA of the CDR3: TGTGCCAGCAGCTTTGCTGACAGGGAGAATTCACCCCTCCACTTT. The J gene is TRBJ1-6, the V gene TRBV5-6, with 7 positions matching TRBD1. V shed 2 bases, J shed 7 bases, and the junction held 6 bases outside the gene matches. The CDR3 is 15 amino acids. CDR1 SGHDT and CDR2 YYEEEE come from the germline V gene.